A single sample is the source of the 11 T cell receptor beta chains below, sequenced in a study of CD8 T cells in ankylosing spondylitis. TCRdb reanalysed the 5' RACE reads using MiXCR and keeps one entry per CDR3 protein. The data show about 280,000 distinct CDR3 sequences, around 18% seen once. Material: blood, either unsorted or a sorted T cell fraction (not recorded which). Source of these receptors: a male donor with ankylosing spondylitis or in good health (not recorded which).

A few counts support this clonotype. The chain joins TRBV27 to TRBJ1-2; the D gene is possibly TRBD1 (5 bases). V was clipped by 5 bases and J by 2 bases, with 15 bases between them. The CDR3 runs 15 residues. Germline V gene sequence: CDR1 MNHEY, CDR2 SMNVEV (reference sequence). In DNA, the CDR3 is TGTGCCAGCAGTCCCGCAGGGTCACTAAACTATGGCTACACCTTC. This codes for CASSPAGSLNYGYTF.

There are many counts of this clonotype. V and J are TRBV9 and TRBJ2-5; D is uncertain. The length of the CDR3 is 12 residues. Germline assignment: CDR1 SGDLS and CDR2 YYNGEE. The V end was cut by 0 bases, the J end by 4 bases, with 4 bases between. CDR3 DNA sequence: TGTGCCAGCAGCGTAGATCTAGAGACCCAGTACTTC. Its translation: CASSVDLETQYF.

The rearrangement uses TRBV12-3 or TRBV12-4 and TRBJ1-2; 8 nucleotides match TRBD1. CDR3 length: 16 residues. The J segment lost 0 bases and the V segment lost 7 bases, leaving 10 bases of the junction unmatched. This CDR3 reads CASTAGTGPTNYGYTF. Here the CDR3 DNA reads TGTGCCAGCACCGCAGGGACAGGACCTACTAACTATGGCTACACCTTC.

The chain has TRBV20-1 and TRBJ2-2; D may be TRBD1 (5 bases). CDR1 is DFQATT and CDR2 is SNEGSKA in the germline V gene (reference sequence). Trimming removed 2 bases from V and 3 bases from J, with 7 bases in between. The CDR3 is 13 residues long. CDR3 sequence reads: CSARQGDTGELFF. CDR3 nucleotide sequence: TGCAGTGCTAGACAGGGTGACACCGGGGAGCTGTTTTTT.

The V and J genes are TRBV5-1 and TRBJ1-4; 9 bases align to TRBD1. Germline lookup yields CDR1 SGHRS and CDR2 YFSETQ. V shed 4 bases and J 8 bases; nucleotides not matched to a gene: 15. The CDR3 loop spans 17 amino acids. Written as DNA, the CDR3 is TGCGCCAGCAGCGCCCGAGGAGGGGACAGGGTAGACGAAAAACTGTTTTTT. This sequence encodes CASSARGGDRVDEKLFF.

This clonotype was recorded many times. This chain joins TRBV9 and TRBJ1-3; 9 bases are shared with TRBD1. V lost 6 bases to trimming and J lost 2 bases; unmatched junction nucleotides: 9. Per germline, CDR1 SGDLS and CDR2 YYNGEE. The length of the CDR3 is 16 residues. CDR3 bases: TGTGCCAGCACCATTGGTGGGGACAGGGCTGGAAACACCATATATTTT. It codes for CASTIGGDRAGNTIYF.

This clonotype was picked up a small number of times. This chain links TRBV7-3 with TRBJ2-3; 7 bases are shared with TRBD1. This CDR3 contains 15 residues. Trimming removed 5 bases from V and 0 bases from J; junction bases left unmatched: 5. Germline V lookup: CDR1 SGHTA, CDR2 FQGTGA. CDR3 coding DNA: TGTGCCAGCAGCATCGGGACAGCTAGCACAGATACGCAGTATTTT. Translated: CASSIGTASTDTQYF.

The rearrangement links TRBV5-1 to TRBJ2-3, with D possibly matching TRBD1 (6 bases). Germline loops: CDR1 SGHRS, CDR2 YFSETQ. The CDR3 has 14 amino acids. V lost 0 bases and J 3 bases, leaving 8 bases between the germline ends. DNA for the CDR3: TGCGCCAGCAGCTTGGACCAGGGGACAGATACGCAGTATTTT. Its protein product is CASSLDQGTDTQYF.

There are a few counts of this clonotype. The chain has TRBV20-1 and TRBJ2-5, with D perhaps TRBD2 (6 bases). Per germline, CDR1 DFQATT and CDR2 SNEGSKA (reference sequence). Trimming left V 1 base short and J 5 bases short, with 14 bases between. The CDR3 has 14 residues. CDR3 in amino acids: CSARGRRDRETQYF. The CDR3 nucleotides are TGCAGTGCTAGAGGACGGCGGGACCGGGAGACCCAGTACTTC.

This clonotype has a handful of counts. The V gene is TRBV5-5, the J gene TRBJ2-3; D may match TRBD1 or TRBD2 (5 bases each). This CDR3 comprises 16 residues. Germline-derived CDR1 and CDR2 are SGHKS and YYEKEE (reference sequence). The V and J ends lost 3 bases and 2 bases respectively, with 16 bases between them. The CDR3 is CASSSGTNRHTDTQYF. As DNA, the CDR3 is TGTGCCAGCAGCTCAGGGACCAACCGGCACACAGATACGCAGTATTTT.

In this sample, this clonotype turned up once. The chain has TRBV28 and TRBJ1-1; TRBD1 is a possible D gene (6 bases). Trimming took 7 bases from V and 4 from J, leaving 19 bases between them. This CDR3 has 15 amino acids. Per germline, CDR1 MDHEN and CDR2 SYDVKM. The CDR3 sequence is CASITYAGGRTEAFF. The DNA for the CDR3 is TGTGCCAGCATAACCTACGCCGGGGGGCGCACTGAAGCTTTCTTT.